The source of this T cell receptor beta chain is a study of radiotherapy plus CTLA-4 blockade in lung cancer. Across the study: The study recorded objective responses in 18% of patients and disease control in approximately 33%. Study-level results: Subsequent to radiotherapy plus ipilimumab, tumor-derived TCR clones underwent expansion in blood. Together with interferon-beta, which increased in serum after radiation, early dynamic changes in blood T cell clones were reportedly the best predictors of response.

The germline CDR1 and CDR2 sequences are LNHDA and SQIVND (reference sequence). The CDR3 is made up of 11 amino acids. V lost 6 bases, J lost 13 bases, and 6 bases stayed unmatched. Data came from immunoSEQ multiplex PCR; TCRdb stores just in-frame clones and leaves some out. The data show roughly 92,000 clones, approximately 83% seen once. On this clone itself: Its antigen is still unknown.

The V call is TRBV19, the J call TRBJ2-1; 7 bases are a match to TRBD2. The sequencing used peripheral blood, collected from a patient treated with radiotherapy plus ipilimumab. This TCR derives from a human donor with non-small cell lung cancer who had a partial response to radiotherapy plus ipilimumab. The DNA of the CDR3 is TGTGCCAGTAGCGCCGGGACTAATCAGTTCTTC. Translated: CASSAGTNQFF.